Shown below are 15 T cell receptor beta chains from a single sample sequenced in a study of cytotoxic CD8 clonotypes in ibrutinib-treated CLL. Produced via immunoSEQ multiplex PCR; TCRdb's table is partial and in-frame only. The sample holds 65,000 to 80,000 clones; around 78% are singletons and the top ten take about 38%. The sample in question was PBMCs, obtained after 24 months of ibrutinib treatment. Receptors originate from a human donor with chronic lymphocytic leukemia.

This chain connects TRBV9 to TRBJ2-1, with 9 bases that match TRBD2. The V gene's germline CDR1 is SGDLS and CDR2 YYNGEE. The CDR3 has 17 residues. J gave up 10 bases and V 4 bases, and 18 bases lay outside the gene matches. As DNA, the CDR3 is TGTGCCAGCAGCCCCAGGGGTAGCGGGGGTCGTGAGGGCGAGCAGTTCTTC. Translation: CASSPRGSGGREGEQFF.

The gene calls are TRBV28 and TRBJ2-4; the D gene is possibly TRBD1 (5 bases). The CDR3 has 15 residues. CDR1 and CDR2 (germline): MDHEN, SYDVKM. V was trimmed by 3 bases and J by 2 bases, leaving 11 bases between them. The CDR3 sequence: CASSFIQASKNIQYF. CDR3 DNA sequence: TGTGCCAGCAGTTTCATACAGGCCTCCAAAAACATTCAGTACTTC.

This clone was recorded a few times. The chain recombines TRBV4-2 with TRBJ2-3; D not certain. Germline CDR1 is LGHNA and CDR2 is YNFKEQ. V gave up 4 bases and J gave up 2 bases, with 7 bases separating them. The CDR3 has 13 amino acids. CDR3 amino acids: CASSLANTDTQYF. The CDR3 DNA sequence: TGTGCCAGCAGCCTTGCTAACACAGATACGCAGTATTTT.

The chain carries TRBV18 and TRBJ2-2, with TRBD2 matching over 10 bases. This CDR3 region has 16 residues. Trimming cost V 6 bases and J 6 bases; bases outside gene matches: 10. The V gene's germline CDR1 is KGHSH and CDR2 LQKENI. The CDR3 is CASSPAGTSVAGELFF. As DNA, the CDR3 is TGTGCCAGCTCGCCTGCCGGGACTAGCGTGGCCGGGGAGCTGTTTTTT.

CDR3 residues: CASRQGATEAFF. The CDR3 coding sequence is TGTGCCAGCAGACAGGGGGCCACTGAAGCTTTCTTT. The V call is TRBV7-8, the J call TRBJ1-1; 9 bases fit TRBD1. The CDR3 has 12 residues. Germline values: CDR1 SGHVS, CDR2 FQNEAQ. The ends lost 6 bases at V and 4 bases at J; junction bases unmatched: 0.

The chain links TRBV14 to TRBJ2-5, with D perhaps TRBD1 (6 bases). The CDR3 spans 16 residues. Germline V gene data show CDR1 as SGHDN and CDR2 as FVKESK. The V and J ends lost 4 bases and 0 bases respectively, with 15 bases between them. In nucleotides, the CDR3 is TGTGCCAGCAGCCTCCTGGGGCAGGGGTACCAAGAGACCCAGTACTTC. It specifies CASSLLGQGYQETQYF.

The CDR3 nucleotides read TGCAGCGTTACTGGGGGGAGGCCCGACGAGCAGTACTTC. This sequence encodes CSVTGGRPDEQYF. The chain uses TRBV29-1 and TRBJ2-7, with D possibly TRBD2 on 6 matching bases. The V gene lost 5 bases and the J gene lost 5 bases, with 16 bases spanning the gap. Germline V lookup: CDR1 SQVTM, CDR2 ANQGSEA. CDR3 size: 13 residues.

This clone has only a few counts. V is TRBV5-1 and J is TRBJ2-5, with 7 bases matching TRBD2. Per the germline V gene, CDR1 is SGHRS and CDR2 is YFSETQ. Trimming cost V 4 bases and J 4 bases; bases outside gene matches: 13. The CDR3 is 16 residues long. The CDR3 reads CASSRPGREFLETQYF. In DNA, the CDR3 is TGCGCCAGCAGCCGACCGGGGCGGGAGTTTCTAGAGACCCAGTACTTC.

This clone appeared once. This chain uses TRBV5-4 with TRBJ1-1; D is perhaps TRBD1 (5 bases). Germline V lookup: CDR1 SGHNT, CDR2 YYREEE (reference sequence). The CDR3 has 15 residues. Trimming removed 4 bases at V and 0 bases at J, with 13 bases between. The CDR3 sequence: CASSPRQQVNTEAFF. CDR3 DNA sequence: TGTGCCAGCAGCCCGCGACAGCAAGTGAACACTGAAGCTTTCTTT.

V and J are TRBV29-1 and TRBJ2-1, with 10 bases that match TRBD2. V was pared by 7 bases and J by 12 bases, with 15 bases of the junction left unmatched. CDR3 size: 14 residues. Germline lookup yields CDR1 SQVTM and CDR2 ANQGSEA. In DNA form, the CDR3 reads TGCAGCGCCAACGCGAGGGGAGCGGGAGGGGGGCAGTTCTTC. This sequence encodes CSANARGAGGGQFF.

The gene calls are TRBV6-5 and TRBJ2-7; D tentatively reads TRBD1 or TRBD2 (5 bases each). Trimming removed 6 bases from V and 1 base from J, with 10 bases in between. CDR3 length: 13 amino acids. Germline V gene sequence: CDR1 MNHEY, CDR2 SVGAGI. DNA for the CDR3: TGTGCCAGCAGCCGAGGGGAGTCCTACGAGCAGTACTTC. Translated, it gives CASSRGESYEQYF.

The V gene is TRBV7-9, the J gene TRBJ2-2, with D hard to call. Trimming took off 3 bases at V and 1 base at J, with 6 bases between the two ends. Germline V gene sequence: CDR1 SEHNR, CDR2 FQNEAQ (reference sequence). The CDR3 loop spans 14 amino acids. CDR3 DNA: TGTGCCAGCAGCTTCTTCGGGAACACCGGGGAGCTGTTTTTT. Protein sequence: CASSFFGNTGELFF.

This chain links TRBV28 with TRBJ1-2, with TRBD1 matching over 8 bases. J lost 6 bases, V lost 6 bases, and 9 bases had no gene match. The CDR3 is 14 amino acids. CDR1 and CDR2 from the germline V gene are MDHEN and SYDVKM. Written as DNA, the CDR3 is TGTGCCAGCAGCTCTCCCGGACAGGGTGATGGCTACACCTTC. It encodes CASSSPGQGDGYTF.

This chain joins TRBV11-2 and TRBJ2-7, with D possibly matching TRBD2 (7 bases). Trimming took off 2 bases at V and 7 bases at J, with 18 bases between the two ends. In germline, CDR1 is SGHAT, CDR2 FQNNGV. This CDR3 has 15 amino acids. The CDR3 sequence is CASSLQGGGPREQYF. CDR3 bases: TGTGCCAGCAGCTTACAGGGCGGGGGCCCTCGGGAGCAGTACTTC.

This clone has a single count. The CDR3 loop reads CASSVGANTEAFF. Written as DNA, the CDR3 is TGTGCCAGCAGTGTAGGGGCGAACACTGAAGCTTTCTTT. The chain uses TRBV6-4 and TRBJ1-1; a possible D gene is TRBD1 (5 bases). Per the germline V gene, CDR1 is MRHNA and CDR2 is SNTAGT. Trimming left V 4 bases short and J 1 base short, with 7 bases between. CDR3 length equals 13 residues.